This TCR beta chain stems from a study of blood T cell repertoires in COVID-19. Study-wide background: COVID-19 samples from acute and convalescent phases originated in the United States, Italy and Spain.

Original processing notes: Estimation of nucleated cell counts was performed using reference gene primer amplification. The protocol was immunoSEQ multiplex PCR, while the TCRdb copy is restricted to in-frame clones and leaves out a portion. V, J and clone size reflect that table, while D and trimming were determined from the DNA. The table includes more than 350,000 clones, 85% to 90% detected once. Enrolled through a virtual design, the participants were between 18 and 89 years of age and came from fewer than 30 US areas. Resolution of symptoms, clearance, or two negative PCRs was present in recovered Cohort 3 donors. This CDR3 region has 15 residues. CDR1 is MNHEY and CDR2 is SVGAGI in the germline V gene. The ends lost 2 bases at V and 5 bases at J; junction bases unmatched: 5.

The material sequenced was PBMCs or T cells enriched from blood (not recorded which). The source is a man younger than 30 who had recovered from COVID-19. The rearrangement joins TRBV6-5 to TRBJ1-1, with 10 nucleotides matching TRBD1. The CDR3 DNA follows: TGTGCCAGCAGTTACGGGACAGGGGTCGGGACTGAAGCTTTCTTT. The encoded protein is CASSYGTGVGTEAFF.